The rows below give T cell receptor beta chains drawn from one sample of a study of T cells expressing NK-cell markers. TCRdb re-called the 5' RACE reads; one entry per CDR3 protein, DNA not given. This sample contains over 100,000 distinct CDR3 sequences. Sample: blood T cells: a sorted CD56 or NKG2C T cell subset, CD4+ or CD8+ T cells, or bulk PBMC T cells (not recorded which). The receptors stem from a woman aged 18-70 years in good health. Both conserved end residues are part of each CDR3.

J: TRBJ2-7; V: TRBV20-1; CDR3: CSVLGPRWSHYEQYF
J: TRBJ2-7; V: TRBV6-2/TRBV6-3; CDR3: CASSRGTELSSEQYF
J: TRBJ2-1; V: TRBV27; CDR3: CASSLGLPSEQFF
J: TRBJ2-5; V: TRBV5-4; CDR3: CASSFGTHLKTQYF
J: TRBJ2-7; V: TRBV7-9; CDR3: CASSLQDANEQYF
J: TRBJ2-7; V: TRBV29-1; CDR3: CSAVVRSYEQYF
J: TRBJ2-1; V: TRBV27; CDR3: CASSLQETYNEQFF
J: TRBJ2-3; V: TRBV12-3/TRBV12-4; CDR3: CASSPQRGGRDTDTQYF
J: TRBJ2-5; V: TRBV4-2; CDR3: CASSQAEGYSETQYF
J: TRBJ1-3; V: TRBV4-1; CDR3: CASSQHGTDSGNTIYF
J: TRBJ2-2; V: TRBV7-6; CDR3: CASSLAPRPGTGELFF